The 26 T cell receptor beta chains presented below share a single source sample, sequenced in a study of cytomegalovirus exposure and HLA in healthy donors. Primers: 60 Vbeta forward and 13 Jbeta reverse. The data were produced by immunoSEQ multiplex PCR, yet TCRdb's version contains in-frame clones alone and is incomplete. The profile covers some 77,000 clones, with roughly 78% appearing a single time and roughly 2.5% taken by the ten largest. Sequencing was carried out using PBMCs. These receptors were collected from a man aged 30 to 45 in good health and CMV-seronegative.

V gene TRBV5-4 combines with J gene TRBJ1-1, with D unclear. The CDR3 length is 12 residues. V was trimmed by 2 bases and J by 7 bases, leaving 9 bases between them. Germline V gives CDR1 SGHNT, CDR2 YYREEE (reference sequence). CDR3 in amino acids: CASSFARDEAFF. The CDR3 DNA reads TGTGCCAGCAGCTTTGCACGGGATGAAGCTTTCTTT.

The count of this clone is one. The CDR3 DNA is TGTGCCAGCAGCCAGGACAGCCACCCTTTCAATGAGCAGTTCTTC. This sequence encodes CASSQDSHPFNEQFF. V usage is TRBV27 and J usage is TRBJ2-1, with a weak D call TRBD1 (6 bases). The CDR3 is 15 residues long. CDR1 is MNHEY, CDR2 SMNVEV, per germline (reference sequence). V was pared by 6 bases and J by 6 bases, with 18 bases between.

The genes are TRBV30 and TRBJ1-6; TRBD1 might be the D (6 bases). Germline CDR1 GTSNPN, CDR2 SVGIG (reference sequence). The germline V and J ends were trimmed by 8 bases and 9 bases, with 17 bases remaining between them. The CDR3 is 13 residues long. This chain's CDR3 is CAVMQGWRSPLHF. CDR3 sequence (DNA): TGTGCCGTAATGCAGGGGTGGCGTTCACCCCTCCACTTT.

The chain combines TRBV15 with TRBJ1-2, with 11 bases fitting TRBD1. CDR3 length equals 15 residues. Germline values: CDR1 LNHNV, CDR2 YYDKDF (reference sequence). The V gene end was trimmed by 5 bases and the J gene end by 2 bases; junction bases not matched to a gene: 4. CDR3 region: CATSDRDRGNYGYTF. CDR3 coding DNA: TGTGCCACCAGCGACCGGGACAGGGGGAACTATGGCTACACCTTC.

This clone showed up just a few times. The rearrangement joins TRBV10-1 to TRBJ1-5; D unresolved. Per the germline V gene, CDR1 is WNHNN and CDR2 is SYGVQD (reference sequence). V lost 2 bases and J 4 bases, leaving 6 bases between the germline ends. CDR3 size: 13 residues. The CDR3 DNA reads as TGCGCCAGCAGTGAGGGAGTAAATCAGCCCCAGCATTTT. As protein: CASSEGVNQPQHF.

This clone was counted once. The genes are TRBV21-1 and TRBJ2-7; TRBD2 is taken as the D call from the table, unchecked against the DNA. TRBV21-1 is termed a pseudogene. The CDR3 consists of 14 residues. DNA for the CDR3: TGTGCCAGCAGCAGCCGGGACTCAAACTACGAGCAGTACTTC. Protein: CASSSRDSNYEQYF.

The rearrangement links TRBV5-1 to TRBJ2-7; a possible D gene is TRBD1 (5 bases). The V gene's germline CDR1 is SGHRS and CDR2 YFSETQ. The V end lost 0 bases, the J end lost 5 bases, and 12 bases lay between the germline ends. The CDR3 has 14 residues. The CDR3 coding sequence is TGCGCCAGCAGCTTGGCCGTGGGCAGGGACGAGCAGTACTTC. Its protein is CASSLAVGRDEQYF.

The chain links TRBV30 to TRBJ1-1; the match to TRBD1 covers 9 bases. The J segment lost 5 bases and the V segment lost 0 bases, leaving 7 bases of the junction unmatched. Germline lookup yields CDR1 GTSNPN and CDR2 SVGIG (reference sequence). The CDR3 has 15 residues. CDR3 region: CAWSVRGTGRTEAFF. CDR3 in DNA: TGTGCCTGGAGTGTACGGGGGACAGGGCGTACTGAAGCTTTCTTT.

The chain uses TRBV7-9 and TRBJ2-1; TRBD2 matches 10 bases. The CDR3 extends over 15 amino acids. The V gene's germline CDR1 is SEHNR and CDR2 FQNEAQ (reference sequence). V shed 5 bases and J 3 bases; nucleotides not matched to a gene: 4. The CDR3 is CASSPRTSGYNEQFF. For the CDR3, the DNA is TGTGCCAGCAGCCCTCGGACTAGCGGCTACAATGAGCAGTTCTTC.

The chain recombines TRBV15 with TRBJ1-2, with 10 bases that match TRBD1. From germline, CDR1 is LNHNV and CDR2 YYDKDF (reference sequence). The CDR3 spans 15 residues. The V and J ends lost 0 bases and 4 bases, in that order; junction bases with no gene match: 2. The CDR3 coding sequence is TGTGCCACCAGCAGAGATTGGACAGGGGGCTATGGCTACACCTTC. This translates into CATSRDWTGGYGYTF.

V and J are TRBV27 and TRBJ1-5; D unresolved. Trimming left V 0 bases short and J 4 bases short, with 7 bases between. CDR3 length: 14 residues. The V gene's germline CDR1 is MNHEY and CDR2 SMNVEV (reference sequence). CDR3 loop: CASSLSRGNQPQHF. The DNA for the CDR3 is TGTGCCAGCAGTTTATCACGGGGAAATCAGCCCCAGCATTTT.

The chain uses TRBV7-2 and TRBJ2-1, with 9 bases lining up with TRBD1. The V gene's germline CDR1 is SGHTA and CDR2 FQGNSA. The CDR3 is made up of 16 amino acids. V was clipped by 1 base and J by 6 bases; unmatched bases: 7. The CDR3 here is CASSLGGTGIGNEQFF. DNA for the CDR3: TGTGCCAGCAGCTTAGGGGGGACAGGGATCGGCAATGAGCAGTTCTTC.

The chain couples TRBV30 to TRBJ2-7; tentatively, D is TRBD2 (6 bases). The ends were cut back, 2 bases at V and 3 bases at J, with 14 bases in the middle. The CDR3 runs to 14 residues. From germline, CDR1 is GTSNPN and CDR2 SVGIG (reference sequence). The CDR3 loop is CAWSLGLSGYEQYF. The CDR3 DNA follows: TGTGCCTGGAGTTTAGGACTTAGCGGCTACGAGCAGTACTTC.

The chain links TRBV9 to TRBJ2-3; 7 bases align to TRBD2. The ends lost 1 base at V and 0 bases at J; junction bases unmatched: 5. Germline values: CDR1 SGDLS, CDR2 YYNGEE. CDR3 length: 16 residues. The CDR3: CASSVRAGESTDTQYF. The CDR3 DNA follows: TGTGCCAGCAGCGTAAGGGCGGGGGAGAGCACAGATACGCAGTATTTT.

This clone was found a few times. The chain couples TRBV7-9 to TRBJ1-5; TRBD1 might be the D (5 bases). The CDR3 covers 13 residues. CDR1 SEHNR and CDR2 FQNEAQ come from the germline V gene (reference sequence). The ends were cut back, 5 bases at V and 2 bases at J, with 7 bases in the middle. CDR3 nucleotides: TGTGCCAGCAGCCGGGGGGGCAATCAGCCCCAGCATTTT. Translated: CASSRGGNQPQHF.

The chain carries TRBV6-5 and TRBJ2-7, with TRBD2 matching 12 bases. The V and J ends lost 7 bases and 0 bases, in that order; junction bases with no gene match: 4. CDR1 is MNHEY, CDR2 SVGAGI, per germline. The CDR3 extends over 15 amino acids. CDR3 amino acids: CASTTGLAGSYEQYF. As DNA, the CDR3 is TGTGCCAGCACTACGGGACTAGCGGGCTCCTACGAGCAGTACTTC.

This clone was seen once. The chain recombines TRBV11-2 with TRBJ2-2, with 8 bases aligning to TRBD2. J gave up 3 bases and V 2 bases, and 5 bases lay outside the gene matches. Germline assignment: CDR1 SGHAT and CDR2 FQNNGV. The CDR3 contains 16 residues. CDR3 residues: CASSLRVAGYTGELFF. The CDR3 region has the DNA TGTGCCAGCAGCTTAAGGGTAGCGGGGTACACCGGGGAGCTGTTTTTT.

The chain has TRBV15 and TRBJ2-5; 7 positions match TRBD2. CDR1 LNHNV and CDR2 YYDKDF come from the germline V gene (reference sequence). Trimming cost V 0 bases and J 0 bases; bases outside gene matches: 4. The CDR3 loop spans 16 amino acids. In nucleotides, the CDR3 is TGTGCCACCAGCAGAGATTGGGCGGGAGACCAAGAGACCCAGTACTTC. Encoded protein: CATSRDWAGDQETQYF. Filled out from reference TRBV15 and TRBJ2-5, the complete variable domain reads DAMVIQNPRYQVTQFGKPVTLSCSQTLNHNVMYWYQQKSSQAPKLLFHYYDKDFNNEADTPDNFQSRRPNTSFCFLDIRSPGLGDTAMYLCATSRDWAGDQETQYFGPGTRLLVL.

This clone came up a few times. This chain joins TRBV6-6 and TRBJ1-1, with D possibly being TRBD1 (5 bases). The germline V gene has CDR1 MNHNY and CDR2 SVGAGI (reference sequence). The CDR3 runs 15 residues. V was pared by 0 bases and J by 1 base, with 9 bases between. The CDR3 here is CASSYSRGTNTEAFF. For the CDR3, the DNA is TGTGCCAGCAGTTACTCTCGGGGGACGAACACTGAAGCTTTCTTT.

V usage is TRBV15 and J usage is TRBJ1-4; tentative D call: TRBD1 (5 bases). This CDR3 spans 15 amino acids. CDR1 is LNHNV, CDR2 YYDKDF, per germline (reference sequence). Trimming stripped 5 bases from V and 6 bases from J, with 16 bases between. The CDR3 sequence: CATSQGEGSHEKLFF. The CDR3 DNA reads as TGTGCCACCAGCCAAGGGGAGGGGTCGCATGAAAAACTGTTTTTT.

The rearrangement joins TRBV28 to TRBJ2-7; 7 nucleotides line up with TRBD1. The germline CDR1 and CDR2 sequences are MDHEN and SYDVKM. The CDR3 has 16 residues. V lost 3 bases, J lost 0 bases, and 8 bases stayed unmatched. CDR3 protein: CASSFVVRTGSYEQYF. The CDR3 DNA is TGTGCCAGCAGTTTTGTAGTAAGGACAGGCTCCTACGAGCAGTACTTC.

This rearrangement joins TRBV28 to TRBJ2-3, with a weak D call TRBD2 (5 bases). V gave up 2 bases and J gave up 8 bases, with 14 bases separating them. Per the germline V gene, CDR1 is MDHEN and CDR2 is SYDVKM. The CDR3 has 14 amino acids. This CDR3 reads CASSLRGLGGTQYF. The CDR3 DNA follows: TGTGCCAGCAGTTTAAGAGGACTCGGTGGTACGCAGTATTTT.

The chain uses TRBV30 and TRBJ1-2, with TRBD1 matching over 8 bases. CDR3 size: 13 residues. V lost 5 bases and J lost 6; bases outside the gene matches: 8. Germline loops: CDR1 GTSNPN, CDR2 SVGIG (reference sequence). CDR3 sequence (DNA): TGTGCCTGGGGACAGGGAGGGGGGAATGGCTACACCTTC. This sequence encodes CAWGQGGGNGYTF.

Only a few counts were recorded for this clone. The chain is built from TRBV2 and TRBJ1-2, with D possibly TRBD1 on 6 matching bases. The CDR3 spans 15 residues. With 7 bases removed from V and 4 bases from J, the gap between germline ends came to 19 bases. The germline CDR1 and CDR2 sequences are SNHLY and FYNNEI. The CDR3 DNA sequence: TGTGCCAGCAACTTTCAGAAGGGCAGGGGCTATGGCTACACCTTC. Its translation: CASNFQKGRGYGYTF. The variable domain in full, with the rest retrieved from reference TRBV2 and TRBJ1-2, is EPEVTQTPSHQVTQMGQEVILRCVPISNHLYFYWYRQILGQKVEFLVSFYNNEISEKSEIFDDQFSVERPDGSNFTLKIRSTKLEDSAMYFCASNFQKGRGYGYTFGSGTRLTVV.

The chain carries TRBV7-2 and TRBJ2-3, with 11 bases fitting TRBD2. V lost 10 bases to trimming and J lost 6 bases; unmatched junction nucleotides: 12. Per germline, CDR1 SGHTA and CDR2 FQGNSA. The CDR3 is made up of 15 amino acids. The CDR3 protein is CATGLAGSGGDTQYF. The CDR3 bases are TGTGCCACCGGACTAGCGGGTTCGGGGGGCGATACGCAGTATTTT. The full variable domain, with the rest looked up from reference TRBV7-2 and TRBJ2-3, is GAGVSQSPSNKVTEKGKDVELRCDPISGHTALYWYRQSLGQGLEFLIYFQGNSAPDKSGLPSDRFSAERTGGSVSTLTIQRTQQEDSAVYLCATGLAGSGGDTQYFGPGTRLTVL.

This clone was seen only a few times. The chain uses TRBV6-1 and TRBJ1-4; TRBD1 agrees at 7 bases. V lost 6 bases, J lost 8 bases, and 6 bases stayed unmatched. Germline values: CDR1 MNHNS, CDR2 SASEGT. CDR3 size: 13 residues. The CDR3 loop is CASRGGTVEKLFF. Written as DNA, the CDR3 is TGTGCCAGCAGGGGCGGGACAGTGGAAAAACTGTTTTTT.